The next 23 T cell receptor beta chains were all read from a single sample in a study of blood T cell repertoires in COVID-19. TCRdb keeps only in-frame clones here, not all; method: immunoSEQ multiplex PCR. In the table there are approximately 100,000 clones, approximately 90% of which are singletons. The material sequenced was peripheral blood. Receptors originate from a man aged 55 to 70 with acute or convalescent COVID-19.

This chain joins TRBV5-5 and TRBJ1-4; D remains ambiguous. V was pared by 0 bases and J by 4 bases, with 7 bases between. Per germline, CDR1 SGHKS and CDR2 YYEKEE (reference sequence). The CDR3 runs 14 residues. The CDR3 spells CASSLGPSNEKLFF. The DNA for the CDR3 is TGTGCCAGCAGCTTGGGGCCTAGTAATGAAAAACTGTTTTTT.

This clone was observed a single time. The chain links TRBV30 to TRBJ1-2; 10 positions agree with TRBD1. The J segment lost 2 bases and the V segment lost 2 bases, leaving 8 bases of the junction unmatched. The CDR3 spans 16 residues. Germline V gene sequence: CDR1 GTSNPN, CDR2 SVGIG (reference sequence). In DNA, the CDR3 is TGTGCCTGGAGTAGACCGGGACAGGGGAGAAACTATGGCTACACCTTC. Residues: CAWSRPGQGRNYGYTF.

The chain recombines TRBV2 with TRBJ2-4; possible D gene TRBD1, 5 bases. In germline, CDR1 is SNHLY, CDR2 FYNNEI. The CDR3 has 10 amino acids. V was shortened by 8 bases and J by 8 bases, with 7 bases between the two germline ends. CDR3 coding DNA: TGTGCCAGCCAGGGATACATTCAGTACTTC. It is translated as CASQGYIQYF.

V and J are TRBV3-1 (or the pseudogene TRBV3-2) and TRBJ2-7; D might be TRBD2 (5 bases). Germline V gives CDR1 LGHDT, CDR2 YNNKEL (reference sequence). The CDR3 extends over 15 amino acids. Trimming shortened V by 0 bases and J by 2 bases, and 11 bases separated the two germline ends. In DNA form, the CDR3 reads TGTGCCAGCAGCCAAGACCGAGGGTCGCCCTACGAGCAGTACTTC. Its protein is CASSQDRGSPYEQYF.

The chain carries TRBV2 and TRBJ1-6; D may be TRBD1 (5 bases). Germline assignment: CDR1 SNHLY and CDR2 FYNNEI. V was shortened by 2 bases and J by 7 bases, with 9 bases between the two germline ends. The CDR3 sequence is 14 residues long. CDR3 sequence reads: CASSERQSNSPLHF. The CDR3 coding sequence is TGTGCCAGCAGTGAAAGACAGTCGAATTCACCCCTCCACTTT. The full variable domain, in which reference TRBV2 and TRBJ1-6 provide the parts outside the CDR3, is EPEVTQTPSHQVTQMGQEVILRCVPISNHLYFYWYRQILGQKVEFLVSFYNNEISEKSEIFDDQFSVERPDGSNFTLKIRSTKLEDSAMYFCASSERQSNSPLHFGNGTRLTVT.

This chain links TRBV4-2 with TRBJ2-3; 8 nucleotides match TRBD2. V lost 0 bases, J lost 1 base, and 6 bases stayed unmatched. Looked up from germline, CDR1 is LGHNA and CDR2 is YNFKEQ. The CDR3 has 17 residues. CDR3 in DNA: TGTGCCAGCAGCCAAGAGAAAGCTAGCGGGCGCACAGATACGCAGTATTTT. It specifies CASSQEKASGRTDTQYF.

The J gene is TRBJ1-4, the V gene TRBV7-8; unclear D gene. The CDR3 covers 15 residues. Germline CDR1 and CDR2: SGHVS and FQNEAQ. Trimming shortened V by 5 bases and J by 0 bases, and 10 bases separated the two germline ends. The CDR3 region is CASSETGTTNEKLFF. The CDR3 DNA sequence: TGTGCCAGCAGCGAGACCGGGACAACTAATGAAAAACTGTTTTTT.

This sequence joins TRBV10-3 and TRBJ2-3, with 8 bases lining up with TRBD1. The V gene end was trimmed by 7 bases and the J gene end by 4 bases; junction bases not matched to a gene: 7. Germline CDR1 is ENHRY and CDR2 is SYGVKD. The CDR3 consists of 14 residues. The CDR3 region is CAITRTGWADTQYF. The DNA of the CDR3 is TGTGCCATCACCCGGACAGGGTGGGCAGATACGCAGTATTTT.

CDR3 nucleotide sequence: TGTGCCAGCAGTCGACTAGCGGGAGAGAGAAATGAGCAGTTCTTC. It is translated as CASSRLAGERNEQFF. The chain has TRBV6-5 and TRBJ2-1; TRBD2 agrees at 12 bases. The V and J ends lost 5 bases and 7 bases, in that order; junction bases with no gene match: 6. CDR1 MNHEY and CDR2 SVGAGI come from the germline V gene. This CDR3 is 15 amino acids long.

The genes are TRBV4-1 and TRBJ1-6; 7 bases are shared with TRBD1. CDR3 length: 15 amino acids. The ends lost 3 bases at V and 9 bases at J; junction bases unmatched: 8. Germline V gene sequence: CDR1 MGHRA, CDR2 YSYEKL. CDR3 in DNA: TGCGCCAGCAGCCAGGGGGACAGAGCCTCTTCACCCCTCCACTTT. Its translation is CASSQGDRASSPLHF.

CDR3 nucleotide sequence: TGTGCCAGCAGTTCCGGGACTAGCAGTAGCTCCTACAATGAGCAGTTCTTC. The encoded protein is CASSSGTSSSSYNEQFF. The chain has TRBV11-3 and TRBJ2-1, with TRBD2 matching 9 bases. From germline, CDR1 is SGHNT and CDR2 YENEEA. The CDR3 spans 17 residues. V was pared by 6 bases and J by 0 bases, with 9 bases of the junction left unmatched.

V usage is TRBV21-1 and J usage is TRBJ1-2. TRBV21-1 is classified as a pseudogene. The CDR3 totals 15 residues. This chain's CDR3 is CASSKKVRALYGYTF. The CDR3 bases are TGTGCCAGCAGCAAAAAAGTGAGGGCCCTTTATGGCTACACCTTC.

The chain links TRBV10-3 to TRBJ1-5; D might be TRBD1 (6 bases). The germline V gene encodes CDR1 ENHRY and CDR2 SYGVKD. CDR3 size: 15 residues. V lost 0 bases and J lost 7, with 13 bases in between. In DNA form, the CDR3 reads TGTGCCATCAGTGAGTCTAGGGGGGGCGAACAGCCCCAGCATTTT. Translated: CAISESRGGEQPQHF.

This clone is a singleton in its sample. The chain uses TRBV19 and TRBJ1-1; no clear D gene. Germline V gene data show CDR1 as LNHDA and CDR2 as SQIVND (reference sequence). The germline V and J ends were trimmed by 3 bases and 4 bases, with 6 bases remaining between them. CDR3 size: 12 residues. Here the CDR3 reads CASSMAGTEAFF. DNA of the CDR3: TGTGCCAGTAGTATGGCGGGCACTGAAGCTTTCTTT.

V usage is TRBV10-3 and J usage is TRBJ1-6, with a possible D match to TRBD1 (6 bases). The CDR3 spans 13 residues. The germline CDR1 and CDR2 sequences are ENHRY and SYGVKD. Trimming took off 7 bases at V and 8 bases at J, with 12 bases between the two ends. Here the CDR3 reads CAITRTDDSPLHF. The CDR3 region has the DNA TGTGCCATCACCCGGACAGACGATTCACCCCTCCACTTT.

This CDR3 reads CASSTPGPGGTEAFF. The CDR3 DNA reads as TGTGCCAGCAGCACTCCGGGACCAGGGGGTACTGAAGCTTTCTTT. This chain uses TRBV5-4 with TRBJ1-1; 7 bases are a match to TRBD1. V was clipped by 4 bases and J by 5 bases; unmatched bases: 11. The CDR3 totals 15 residues. Germline values: CDR1 SGHNT, CDR2 YYREEE (reference sequence).

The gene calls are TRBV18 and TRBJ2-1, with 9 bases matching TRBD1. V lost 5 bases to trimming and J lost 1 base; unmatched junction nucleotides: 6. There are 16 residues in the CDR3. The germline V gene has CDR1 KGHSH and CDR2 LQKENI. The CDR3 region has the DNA TGTGCCAGCTCAACCCGGGACAGGGTATCCTACAATGAGCAGTTCTTC. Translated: CASSTRDRVSYNEQFF.

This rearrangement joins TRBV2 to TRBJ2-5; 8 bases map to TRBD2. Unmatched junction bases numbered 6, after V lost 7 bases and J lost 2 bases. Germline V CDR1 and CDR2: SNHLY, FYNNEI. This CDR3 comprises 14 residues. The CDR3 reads CASKKLAEQETQYF. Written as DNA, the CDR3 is TGTGCCAGCAAGAAACTAGCGGAACAAGAGACCCAGTACTTC. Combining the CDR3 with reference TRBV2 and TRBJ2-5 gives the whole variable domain EPEVTQTPSHQVTQMGQEVILRCVPISNHLYFYWYRQILGQKVEFLVSFYNNEISEKSEIFDDQFSVERPDGSNFTLKIRSTKLEDSAMYFCASKKLAEQETQYFGPGTRLLVL.

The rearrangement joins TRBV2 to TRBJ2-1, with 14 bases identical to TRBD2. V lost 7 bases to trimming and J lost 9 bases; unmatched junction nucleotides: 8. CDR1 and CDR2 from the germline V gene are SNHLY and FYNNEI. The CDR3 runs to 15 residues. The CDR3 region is CASISGLAGVSEQFF. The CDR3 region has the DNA TGTGCCAGCATCTCGGGACTAGCGGGAGTTAGTGAGCAGTTCTTC. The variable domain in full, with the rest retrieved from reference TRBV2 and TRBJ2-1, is EPEVTQTPSHQVTQMGQEVILRCVPISNHLYFYWYRQILGQKVEFLVSFYNNEISEKSEIFDDQFSVERPDGSNFTLKIRSTKLEDSAMYFCASISGLAGVSEQFFGPGTRLTVL.

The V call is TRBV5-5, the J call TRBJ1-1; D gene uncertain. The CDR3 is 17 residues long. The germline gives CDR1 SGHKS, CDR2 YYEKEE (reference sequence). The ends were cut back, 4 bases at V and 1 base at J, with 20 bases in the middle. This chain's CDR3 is CASSRLLGVGGNTEAFF. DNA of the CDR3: TGTGCCAGCAGCCGACTTCTCGGGGTAGGCGGGAACACTGAAGCTTTCTTT.

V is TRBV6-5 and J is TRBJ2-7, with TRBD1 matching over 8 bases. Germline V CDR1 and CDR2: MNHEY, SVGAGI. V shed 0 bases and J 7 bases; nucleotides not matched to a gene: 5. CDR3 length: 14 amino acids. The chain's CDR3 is CASSYSQGAWEQYF. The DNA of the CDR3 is TGTGCCAGCAGTTACTCCCAGGGGGCTTGGGAGCAGTACTTC.

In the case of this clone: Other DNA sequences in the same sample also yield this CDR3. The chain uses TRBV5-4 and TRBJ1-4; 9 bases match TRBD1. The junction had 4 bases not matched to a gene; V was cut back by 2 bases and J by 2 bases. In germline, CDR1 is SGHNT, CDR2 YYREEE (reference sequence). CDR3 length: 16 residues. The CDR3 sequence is CASSFGQGRTNEKLFF. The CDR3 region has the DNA TGTGCCAGCAGCTTTGGACAGGGGAGGACTAATGAAAAACTGTTTTTT.

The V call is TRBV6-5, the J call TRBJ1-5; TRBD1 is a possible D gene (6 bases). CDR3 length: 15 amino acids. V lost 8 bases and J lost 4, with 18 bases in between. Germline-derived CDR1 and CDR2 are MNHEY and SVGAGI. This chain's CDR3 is CASYGGGGKNQPQHF. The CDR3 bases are TGTGCCAGCTATGGGGGCGGCGGAAAAAATCAGCCCCAGCATTTT.